These 2 T cell receptor beta chains originate from one sample sequenced in a study of identical twins' blood T cells. Each CDR3 protein is one row after TCRdb ran MiXCR on the 5' RACE reads. The sample gives fewer than 450,000 distinct CDR3 sequences, around 30% of which show up once; about 6.1% is in the top ten. Source material: PBMCs. All receptors derive from a woman between 18 and 49 years old in good health.

The J gene is TRBJ1-1, the V gene TRBV5-1; D is perhaps TRBD1 (5 bases). The germline V and J ends were trimmed by 7 bases and 0 bases, with 13 bases remaining between them. In germline, CDR1 is SGHRS, CDR2 YFSETQ. The CDR3 loop spans 14 amino acids. The CDR3 sequence is CASARQILNTEAFF. The CDR3 DNA is TGCGCCAGCGCAAGACAGATATTGAACACTGAAGCTTTCTTT.

In this sample, this clonotype turned up a few times. This rearrangement joins TRBV25-1 to TRBJ2-7; D gene uncertain. The CDR3 is made up of 13 amino acids. The V end lost 5 bases, the J end lost 5 bases, and 13 bases lay between the germline ends. Germline loops: CDR1 MGHDK, CDR2 SYGVNS. CDR3 protein: CASSSRIGNEQYF. For the CDR3, the DNA is TGTGCCAGCAGTTCACGAATCGGCAACGAGCAGTACTTC.